Presented here are 20 T cell receptor beta chains from one specimen sequenced in a study of cytomegalovirus exposure and HLA in healthy donors. The assay was immunoSEQ multiplex PCR, and TCRdb's table has in-frame clones only and misses some. The repertoire includes roughly 150,000 clones, 80% to 85% of them detected once, and roughly a tenth sits in the top ten. Sequenced: PBMCs. The receptors here all came from a man between 25 and 39 years old in good health and CMV-seropositive.

The rearrangement uses TRBV5-4 and TRBJ1-4, with D maybe TRBD1 (5 bases). CDR1 is SGHNT and CDR2 is YYREEE in the germline V gene (reference sequence). The V end was cut by 0 bases, the J end by 4 bases, with 7 bases between. There are 14 residues in the CDR3. The CDR3 loop reads CASSLGGGNEKLFF. For the CDR3, the DNA is TGTGCCAGCAGCTTGGGCGGGGGTAATGAAAAACTGTTTTTT.

V gene TRBV6-6 combines with J gene TRBJ1-1; D not certain. Germline V gene data show CDR1 as MNHNY and CDR2 as SVGAGI (reference sequence). This CDR3 comprises 11 residues. V was cut by 6 bases and J by 4 bases, with 6 bases left in between. The chain's CDR3 is CASSPSTEAFF. In DNA, the CDR3 is TGTGCCAGCAGCCCGTCCACTGAAGCTTTCTTT.

The chain carries TRBV6-6 and TRBJ2-1; tentative D call: TRBD1 (6 bases). The germline V gene encodes CDR1 MNHNY and CDR2 SVGAGI (reference sequence). The CDR3 has 14 amino acids. The germline V and J ends were trimmed by 4 bases and 5 bases, with 12 bases remaining between them. The CDR3 nucleotides are TGTGCCAGCAGTTTTAGACAGGTTGACAATGAGCAGTTCTTC. Amino acids: CASSFRQVDNEQFF.

The rearrangement links TRBV25-1 to TRBJ2-2; 9 nucleotides line up with TRBD1. The ends lost 4 bases at V and 6 bases at J; junction bases unmatched: 3. The CDR3 contains 14 residues. The V gene's germline CDR1 is MGHDK and CDR2 SYGVNS. The CDR3 sequence: CASSGRTGAGELFF. CDR3 DNA: TGTGCCAGCAGTGGACGGACAGGGGCCGGGGAGCTGTTTTTT. The entire variable domain, with the rest obtained from reference TRBV25-1 and TRBJ2-2, is as follows: EADIYQTPRYLVIGTGKKITLECSQTMGHDKMYWYQQDPGMELHLIHYSYGVNSTEKGDLSSESTVSRIRTEHFPLTLESARPSHTSQYLCASSGRTGAGELFFGEGSRLTVL.

The chain joins TRBV9 to TRBJ2-7; 11 bases are shared with TRBD1. Germline V gives CDR1 SGDLS, CDR2 YYNGEE. This CDR3 has 17 residues. The V and J ends lost 0 bases and 0 bases, in that order; junction bases with no gene match: 5. This CDR3 reads CASSVEDRGHFSYEQYF. The CDR3 DNA reads TGTGCCAGCAGCGTAGAGGACAGGGGGCATTTCTCCTACGAGCAGTACTTC.

This clone came up many times. The chain combines TRBV14 with TRBJ2-1, with D perhaps matching TRBD2 (6 bases). Trimming left V 0 bases short and J 2 bases short, with 20 bases between. Per germline, CDR1 SGHDN and CDR2 FVKESK. The CDR3 is made up of 19 amino acids. CDR3 bases: TGTGCCAGCAGCCAAGACGGGACTCCTTTCCCTATCCCCTACAATGAGCAGTTCTTC. Protein product: CASSQDGTPFPIPYNEQFF.

The rearrangement uses TRBV27 and TRBJ2-2, with 9 bases matching TRBD2. The germline gives CDR1 MNHEY, CDR2 SMNVEV (reference sequence). CDR3 length: 16 amino acids. With V trimmed by 5 bases and J by 5 bases, 9 bases remained unmatched. CDR3 sequence: CASSPYGGGVTGELFF. CDR3 in DNA: TGTGCCAGCAGTCCCTACGGCGGGGGGGTTACCGGGGAGCTGTTTTTT.

The V and J genes are TRBV4-2 and TRBJ2-7; perhaps TRBD2 as D (6 bases). Germline V lookup: CDR1 LGHNA, CDR2 YNFKEQ. The V and J ends lost 4 bases and 4 bases respectively, with 20 bases between them. The CDR3 contains 16 residues. The CDR3 loop reads CASSRILTGELYEQYF. The CDR3 DNA follows: TGTGCCAGCAGCCGAATACTAACGGGAGAATTATACGAGCAGTACTTC.

The V gene is TRBV5-1, the J gene TRBJ2-4; TRBD1 matches at 8 bases. Germline V gene data show CDR1 as SGHRS and CDR2 as YFSETQ. The CDR3 is 18 amino acids. With 4 bases clipped from V and 0 bases from J, the junction kept 12 bases outside the gene matches. The CDR3 here is CASSALLQGALAKNIQYF. DNA for the CDR3: TGCGCCAGCAGCGCCCTCCTCCAGGGGGCCCTAGCCAAAAACATTCAGTACTTC.

This chain uses TRBV28 with TRBJ1-5, with D tentatively TRBD1 (5 bases). CDR3 length: 16 residues. CDR1 is MDHEN and CDR2 is SYDVKM in the germline V gene. V was clipped by 5 bases and J by 5 bases, with 19 bases between them. In DNA, the CDR3 is TGTGCCAGCAGTCGCCTGCCTTTTCAGGGTTATCAGCCCCAGCATTTT. It is translated as CASSRLPFQGYQPQHF.

The chain recombines TRBV7-9 with TRBJ2-7; 7 nucleotides agree with TRBD1. Germline assignment: CDR1 SEHNR and CDR2 FQNEAQ (reference sequence). The CDR3 length is 17 residues. The V gene end was trimmed by 5 bases and the J gene end by 0 bases; junction bases not matched to a gene: 13. CDR3 amino acids: CASSARRLAGGSYEQYF. The CDR3 DNA sequence: TGTGCCAGCAGCGCCAGAAGGTTGGCAGGGGGCTCCTACGAGCAGTACTTC.

The rearrangement links TRBV18 to TRBJ1-5; 9 bases line up with TRBD1. This CDR3 has 15 amino acids. Per germline, CDR1 KGHSH and CDR2 LQKENI. J gave up 3 bases and V 3 bases, and 3 bases lay outside the gene matches. The CDR3 region is CASSPGTGTNQPQHF. The CDR3 coding sequence is TGTGCCAGCTCACCTGGGACAGGGACCAATCAGCCCCAGCATTTT.

This chain's CDR3 is CASSAGPQHF. For the CDR3, the DNA is TGTGCCAGCAGCGCAGGGCCCCAGCATTTT. This chain joins TRBV28 and TRBJ1-5; no clear D gene. V lost 6 bases and J 9 bases, leaving 6 bases between the germline ends. The V gene's germline CDR1 is MDHEN and CDR2 SYDVKM. The CDR3 runs to 10 residues.

The gene calls are TRBV28 and TRBJ2-7; 12 nucleotides agree with TRBD1. With V trimmed by 6 bases and J by 3 bases, 6 bases remained unmatched. The CDR3 spans 15 residues. The germline gives CDR1 MDHEN, CDR2 SYDVKM. CDR3 bases: TGTGCCAGCAGAACCGGGACAGGGGGCATCTACGAGCAGTACTTC. Protein: CASRTGTGGIYEQYF.

This chain links TRBV5-4 with TRBJ2-5; 7 nucleotides agree with TRBD2. V was pared by 4 bases and J by 4 bases, with 4 bases of the junction left unmatched. The germline V gene has CDR1 SGHNT and CDR2 YYREEE (reference sequence). This CDR3 spans 13 amino acids. CDR3 sequence (DNA): TGTGCCAGCAGCCGACGCGGGGGAGAGACCCAGTACTTC. Its protein is CASSRRGGETQYF.

This chain links TRBV4-3 with TRBJ2-7; D is uncertain. The CDR3 spans 14 residues. CDR1 and CDR2 from the germline V gene are LGHNA and YSLEER. Between the trimmed V and J ends, which lost 0 bases and 3 bases, there was a span of 9 bases. DNA of the CDR3: TGCGCCAGCAGCCAAGATCGTCAGTTCTACGAGCAGTACTTC. Protein: CASSQDRQFYEQYF.

This clone was detected once. V is TRBV18 and J is TRBJ2-2, with TRBD1 as a possible D gene (5 bases). V shed 2 bases and J shed 6 bases, with 19 bases lying between them. This CDR3 has 17 amino acids. In germline, CDR1 is KGHSH, CDR2 LQKENI. CDR3 coding DNA: TGTGCCAGCTCACCATACCGACCCCGTGACAGTCCCGGGGAGCTGTTTTTT. Translating it yields CASSPYRPRDSPGELFF.

The CDR3 coding sequence is TGTGCCAGCAGTTTAGAGGATCTCAGCAATCAGCCCCAGCATTTT. As protein: CASSLEDLSNQPQHF. The chain is built from TRBV28 and TRBJ1-5; no reliable D call. Trimming stripped 2 bases from V and 1 base from J, with 9 bases between. Germline V gives CDR1 MDHEN, CDR2 SYDVKM. The CDR3 totals 15 residues. The complete variable domain, with remaining parts taken from reference TRBV28 and TRBJ1-5, reads DVKVTQSSRYLVKRTGEKVFLECVQDMDHENMFWYRQDPGLGLRLIYFSYDVKMKEKGDIPEGYSVSREKKERFSLILESASTNQTSMYLCASSLEDLSNQPQHFGDGTRLSIL.

This clone was recorded a few times. This rearrangement joins TRBV27 to TRBJ2-2; D is unresolved. Germline-derived CDR1 and CDR2 are MNHEY and SMNVEV (reference sequence). CDR3 length: 14 residues. V was shortened by 6 bases and J by 0 bases, with 8 bases between the two germline ends. This CDR3 reads CASRLSPNTGELFF. Here the CDR3 DNA reads TGTGCCAGCAGACTTAGTCCGAACACCGGGGAGCTGTTTTTT.

The genes are TRBV4-1 and TRBJ2-1; possibly TRBD1 for D (5 bases). The germline gives CDR1 MGHRA, CDR2 YSYEKL. The CDR3 has 14 residues. V was trimmed by 1 base and J by 9 bases, leaving 13 bases between them. This chain's CDR3 is CASSQGKGLVEQFF. DNA of the CDR3: TGCGCCAGCAGCCAAGGGAAGGGGCTAGTTGAGCAGTTCTTC.